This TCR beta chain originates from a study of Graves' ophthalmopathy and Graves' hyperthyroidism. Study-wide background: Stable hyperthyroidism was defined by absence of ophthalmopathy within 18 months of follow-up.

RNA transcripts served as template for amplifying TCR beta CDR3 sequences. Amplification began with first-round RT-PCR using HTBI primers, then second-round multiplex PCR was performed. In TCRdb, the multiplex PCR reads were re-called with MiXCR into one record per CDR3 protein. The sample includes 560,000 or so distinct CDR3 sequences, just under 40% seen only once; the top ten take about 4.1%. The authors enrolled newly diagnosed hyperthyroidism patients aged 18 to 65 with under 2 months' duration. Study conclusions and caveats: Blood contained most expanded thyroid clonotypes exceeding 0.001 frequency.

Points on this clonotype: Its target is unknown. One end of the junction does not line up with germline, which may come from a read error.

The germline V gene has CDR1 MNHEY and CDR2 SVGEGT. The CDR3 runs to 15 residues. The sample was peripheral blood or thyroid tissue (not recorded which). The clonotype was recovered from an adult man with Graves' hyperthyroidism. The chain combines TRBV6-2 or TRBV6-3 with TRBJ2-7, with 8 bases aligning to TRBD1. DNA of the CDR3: TGTGCCGGCAGCCGTTTTCAGGGGGCCTCCTACGAGCAGTACTTC. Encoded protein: CAGSRFQGASYEQYF.